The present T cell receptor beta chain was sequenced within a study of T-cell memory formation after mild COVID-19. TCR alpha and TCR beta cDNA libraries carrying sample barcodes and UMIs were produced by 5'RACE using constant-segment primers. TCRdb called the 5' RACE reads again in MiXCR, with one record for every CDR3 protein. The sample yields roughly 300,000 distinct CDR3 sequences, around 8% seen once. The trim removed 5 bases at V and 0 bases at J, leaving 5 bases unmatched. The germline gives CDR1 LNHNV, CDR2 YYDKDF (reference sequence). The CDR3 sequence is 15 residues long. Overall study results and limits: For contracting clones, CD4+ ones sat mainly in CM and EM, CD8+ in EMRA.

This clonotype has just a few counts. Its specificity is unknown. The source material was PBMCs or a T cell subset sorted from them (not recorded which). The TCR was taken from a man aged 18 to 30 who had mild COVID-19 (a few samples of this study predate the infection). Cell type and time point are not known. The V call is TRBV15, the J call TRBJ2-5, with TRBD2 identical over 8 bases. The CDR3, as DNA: TGTGCCACCAGCCCTGAGCGGGGGTACCAAGAGACCCAGTACTTC. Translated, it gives CATSPERGYQETQYF.